This T cell receptor beta chain was obtained from a study of tumor-infiltrating lymphocytes in localized non-small cell lung cancer. Clones were sequenced by immunoSEQ multiplex PCR, and TCRdb holds only the in-frame ones, with some missing. The sample yields about 16,000 clones, approximately 84% seen once. This clone is medium-sized in the sample. Its antigen is not identified. Study-wide points: Higher tumor T cell infiltration than in uninvolved lung was supported by TCRbeta sequencing. Immunotypes IM1 and IM2 had similar TCR-derived T-cell fractions. Tumor T-cell fraction was not associated with recurrence-free survival. Technical variation could not be separated from intratumor heterogeneity here.

Germline lookup yields CDR1 LGHNA and CDR2 YNFKEQ. The CDR3 has 16 residues. The germline V and J ends were trimmed by 4 bases and 0 bases, with 13 bases remaining between them. The chain joins TRBV4-2 to TRBJ1-3; D is perhaps TRBD1 (5 bases). What was sequenced was lung tumor tissue. The TCR comes from a human donor with non-small cell lung cancer. The CDR3 sequence: CASSPNQGSSGNTIYF. DNA for the CDR3: TGTGCCAGCAGCCCTAATCAGGGCTCCTCTGGAAACACCATATATTTT.